This T cell receptor (beta chain) was profiled in a study of post-analysis software for immune sequencing data. This clonotype came up a few times. The antigen remains unidentified. Trimming stripped 1 base from V and 5 bases from J, with 9 bases between. This CDR3 is 14 amino acids long. The library was made from cDNA and included unique molecular identifiers. Out of roughly 1 to 11 million T cells, a few hundred thousand cDNA molecules were generated. TCRdb re-derived calls from the PCR reads in MiXCR, one entry per CDR3 protein. The sample consists of more than 350,000 distinct CDR3 sequences, roughly 38% of them appearing once. Study outcomes and limitations: Elevated frequency relative to controls characterized four to six TRBV segments in patients, TRBV5-6, TRBV5-1 and TRBV20-1 among them.

Material for sequencing was blood. V is TRBV12-3 or TRBV12-4 and J is TRBJ2-1, with D maybe TRBD1 (5 bases). This clonotype was obtained from a girl aged 2-10 years with multiple sclerosis. The CDR3 spells CASSLEGPHNEQFF. CDR3 DNA: TGTGCCAGCAGTTTAGAGGGGCCACACAATGAGCAGTTCTTC.